These 4 T cell receptor beta chains share one sample of origin, sequenced in a study of blood T cells in healthy people across ages. Alongside a J-beta primer mix, a sample-barcoded 5' primer served in a second PCR lasting about 7 to 11 cycles. TCRdb called the 5' RACE reads again in MiXCR, with one record for every CDR3 protein. The profile shows roughly 930,000 distinct CDR3 sequences, roughly 48% of them singletons. Specimen: blood. The receptors derive from a man under 40 in good health.

There are a few counts of this clonotype. This chain uses TRBV20-1 with TRBJ1-5; no definite D call. V was cut by 3 bases and J by 4 bases, with 13 bases left in between. This CDR3 comprises 14 residues. In germline, CDR1 is DFQATT, CDR2 SNEGSKA (reference sequence). The CDR3: CSASPGLRNQPQHF. The CDR3 nucleotides are TGCAGTGCTAGCCCCGGTCTTCGGAATCAGCCCCAGCATTTT.

This chain links TRBV12-3 or TRBV12-4 with TRBJ2-1; TRBD2 matches 12 bases. Germline trimming cut 4 bases from V and 5 bases from J; bases unmatched to any gene: 6. The CDR3 length is 16 residues. CDR3: CASSWGTSGSNNEQFF. CDR3 bases: TGTGCCAGCAGTTGGGGGACTAGCGGGTCCAACAATGAGCAGTTCTTC.

V and J are TRBV7-9 and TRBJ1-2; 8 bases match TRBD1. The V segment lost 0 bases and the J segment 2 bases; nucleotides outside the gene matches: 5. The germline CDR1 and CDR2 sequences are SEHNR and FQNEAQ (reference sequence). There are 16 residues in the CDR3. CDR3 sequence (DNA): TGTGCCAGCAGCTTAGCCTGGACAGGGCAGAACTATGGCTACACCTTC. This gives the protein CASSLAWTGQNYGYTF.

The chain uses TRBV7-9 and TRBJ2-2, with 10 bases matching TRBD1. CDR1 and CDR2 (germline): SEHNR, FQNEAQ (reference sequence). The CDR3 is 16 residues long. V lost 6 bases, J lost 3 bases, and 7 bases stayed unmatched. CDR3: CASSRTGTGDTGELFF. DNA for the CDR3: TGTGCCAGCAGTCGTACCGGGACAGGGGACACCGGGGAGCTGTTTTTT.